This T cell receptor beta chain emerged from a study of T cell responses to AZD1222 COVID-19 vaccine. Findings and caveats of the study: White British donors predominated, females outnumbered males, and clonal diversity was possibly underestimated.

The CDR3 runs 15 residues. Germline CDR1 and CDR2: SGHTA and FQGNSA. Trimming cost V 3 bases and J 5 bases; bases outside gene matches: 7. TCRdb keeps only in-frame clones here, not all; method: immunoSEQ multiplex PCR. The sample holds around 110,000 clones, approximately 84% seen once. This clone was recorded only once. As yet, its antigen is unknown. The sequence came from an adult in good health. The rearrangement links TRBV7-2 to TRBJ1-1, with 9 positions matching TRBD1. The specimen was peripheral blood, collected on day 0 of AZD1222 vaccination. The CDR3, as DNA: TGTGCCAGCAGCTTGACAGGGGGTGTGAGGACTGAAGCTTTCTTT. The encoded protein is CASSLTGGVRTEAFF.